The sequence of this TCR beta chain was determined in a study of T cells in narcolepsy. The study's findings and limits: Blood of same and different patients, but not healthy controls, reportedly held recurring autoreactive clonotypes.

Profiled with immunoSEQ multiplex PCR; TCRdb holds only in-frame clones, not every one. The sample has some 23,000 clones, almost 85% seen once. Note on this clone: Its antigen remains unidentified. Other DNA sequences within the sample encode an identical CDR3.

The germline V gene encodes CDR1 MNHEY and CDR2 SMNVEV (reference sequence). V gave up 6 bases and J gave up 5 bases; unmatched junction bases: 2. The length of the CDR3 is 12 residues. The TCR comes from a human donor with narcolepsy. The specimen sequenced was CD45RA- memory CD4+ T cells from PBMCs. The chain combines TRBV27 with TRBJ2-5; 8 bases agree with TRBD2. The CDR3 here is CASRGLEETQYF. CDR3 DNA: TGTGCCAGCAGGGGACTAGAGGAGACCCAGTACTTC.